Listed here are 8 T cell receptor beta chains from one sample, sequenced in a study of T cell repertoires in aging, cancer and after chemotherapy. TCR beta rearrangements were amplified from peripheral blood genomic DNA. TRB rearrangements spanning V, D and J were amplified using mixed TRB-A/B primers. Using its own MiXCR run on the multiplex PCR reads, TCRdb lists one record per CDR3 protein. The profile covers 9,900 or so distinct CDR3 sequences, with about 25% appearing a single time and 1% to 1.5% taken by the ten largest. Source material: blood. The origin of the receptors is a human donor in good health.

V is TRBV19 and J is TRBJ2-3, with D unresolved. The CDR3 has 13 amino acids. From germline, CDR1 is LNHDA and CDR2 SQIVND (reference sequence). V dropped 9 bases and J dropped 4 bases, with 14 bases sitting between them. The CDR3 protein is CASRGVSADTQYF. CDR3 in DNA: TGTGCCAGCCGTGGAGTTTCCGCAGATACGCAGTATTTT. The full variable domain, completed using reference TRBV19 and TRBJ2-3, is DGGITQSPKYLFRKEGQNVTLSCEQNLNHDAMYWYRQDPGQGLRLIYYSQIVNDFQKGDIAEGYSVSREKKESFPLTVTSAQKNPTAFYLCASRGVSADTQYFGPGTRLTVL.

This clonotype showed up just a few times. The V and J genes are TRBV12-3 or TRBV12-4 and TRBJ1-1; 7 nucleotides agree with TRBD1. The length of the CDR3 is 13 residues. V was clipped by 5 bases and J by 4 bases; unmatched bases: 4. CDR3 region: CASSQGVGTEAFF. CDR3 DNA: TGTGCCAGCAGTCAGGGGGTCGGCACTGAAGCTTTCTTT.

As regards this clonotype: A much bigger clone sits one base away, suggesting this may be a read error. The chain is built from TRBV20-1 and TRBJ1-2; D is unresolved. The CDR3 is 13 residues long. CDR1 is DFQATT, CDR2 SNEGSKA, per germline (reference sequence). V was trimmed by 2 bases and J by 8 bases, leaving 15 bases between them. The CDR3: CSARNLLPSGYTF. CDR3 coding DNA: TGCAGTGCTAGAAACCTTCTCCCTTCGGGCTACACCTTC.

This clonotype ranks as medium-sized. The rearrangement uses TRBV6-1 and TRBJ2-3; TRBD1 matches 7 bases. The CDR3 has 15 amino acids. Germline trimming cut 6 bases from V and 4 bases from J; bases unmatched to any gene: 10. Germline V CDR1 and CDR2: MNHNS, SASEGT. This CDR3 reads CASRLTGVRSDTQYF. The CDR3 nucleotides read TGTGCCAGCAGGCTAACAGGGGTGCGATCAGATACGCAGTATTTT.

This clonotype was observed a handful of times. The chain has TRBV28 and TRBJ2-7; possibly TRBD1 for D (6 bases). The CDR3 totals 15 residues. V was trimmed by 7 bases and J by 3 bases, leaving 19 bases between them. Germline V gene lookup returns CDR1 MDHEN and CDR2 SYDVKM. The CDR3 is CASTPYSTGNYEQYF. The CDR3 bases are TGTGCCAGCACCCCGTACTCAACAGGGAACTACGAGCAGTACTTC. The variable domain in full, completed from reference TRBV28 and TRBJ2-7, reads DVKVTQSSRYLVKRTGEKVFLECVQDMDHENMFWYRQDPGLGLRLIYFSYDVKMKEKGDIPEGYSVSREKKERFSLILESASTNQTSMYLCASTPYSTGNYEQYFGPGTRLTVT.

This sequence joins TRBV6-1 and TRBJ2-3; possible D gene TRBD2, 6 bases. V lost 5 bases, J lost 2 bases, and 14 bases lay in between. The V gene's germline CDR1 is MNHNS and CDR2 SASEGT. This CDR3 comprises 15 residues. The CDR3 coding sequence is TGTGCCAGCAGTTTCCCAGCGGGTAACACAGATACGCAGTATTTT. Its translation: CASSFPAGNTDTQYF.

CDR3 nucleotides: TGTGCCAGCTCACCCGGTGACAGACTGAACACTGAAGCTTTCTTT. It yields the protein CASSPGDRLNTEAFF. The V gene is TRBV18, the J gene TRBJ1-1; D may be TRBD1 (5 bases). The CDR3 runs to 15 residues. With 3 bases removed from V and 0 bases from J, the gap between germline ends came to 11 bases. Germline lookup yields CDR1 KGHSH and CDR2 LQKENI.

Here the CDR3 DNA reads TGCGCCAGCAGCCAAGCGGGAGGGAAGGGGCCTGAAGCTTTCTTT. Amino acids: CASSQAGGKGPEAFF. The V gene is TRBV4-1, the J gene TRBJ1-1; D perhaps matches TRBD1 (5 bases). The V and J ends lost 1 base and 6 bases respectively, with 15 bases between them. The germline V gene has CDR1 MGHRA and CDR2 YSYEKL. The CDR3 is made up of 15 amino acids.